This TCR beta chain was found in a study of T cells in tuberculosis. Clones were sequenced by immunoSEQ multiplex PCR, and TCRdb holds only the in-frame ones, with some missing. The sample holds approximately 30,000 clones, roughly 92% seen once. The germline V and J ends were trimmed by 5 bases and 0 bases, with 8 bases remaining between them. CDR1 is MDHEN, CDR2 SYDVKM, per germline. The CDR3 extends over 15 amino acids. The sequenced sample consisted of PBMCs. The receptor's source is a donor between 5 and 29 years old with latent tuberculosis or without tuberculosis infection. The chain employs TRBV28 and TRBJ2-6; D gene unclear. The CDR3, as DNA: TGTGCCAGCAGTCCACTCCTCTCTGGGGCCAACGTCCTGACTTTC. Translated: CASSPLLSGANVLTF.